The rows below give T cell receptor beta chains drawn from one sample of a study of beta chain features in type 1 diabetes. Profiled with immunoSEQ multiplex PCR; TCRdb holds only in-frame clones, not every one. The sample lists 250,000 to 300,000 clones, approximately 24% seen once, with 0.012% in the top ten. The sequenced sample was naive CD4+ T cells from blood. The receptors shown here come from a woman aged 30 to 39 with type 1 diabetes. Each CDR3 is given with its conserved first and last residue. The D gene is left open where the match is weak. Size tells how often a clone was seen (once, few, many) or the class of an expanded clone, and some rows leave it out.

v_call	j_call	d_call	clone_size	cdr3_nt	cdr3_aa
TRBV29-1	TRBJ1-5	TRBD1	.	TGCAGCGTCGGACAGGGCCTTGGTCAGCCCCAGCATTTT	CSVGQGLGQPQHF
TRBV29-1	TRBJ2-3	.	few	TGCAGCGTCCAGGGGAGTCCCACAGGGGATACGCAGTATTTT	CSVQGSPTGDTQYF
TRBV29-1	TRBJ1-2	.	few	TGCAGCGTTGAACGGGTAGACTATGGCTACACCTTC	CSVERVDYGYTF
TRBV30	TRBJ2-7	.	few	TGTGCCTGGACTCACGGCTACGAGCAGTACTTC	CAWTHGYEQYF
TRBV9	TRBJ2-5	TRBD1	.	TGTGCCAGCAGCGCCGGGACAGGGCCTACACAGAGGACCCAGTACTTC	CASSAGTGPTQRTQYF
TRBV23-1	TRBJ1-1	TRBD1	.	TGCGCCAGCAGTCAACGACTGGACAGGGTTAACACTGAAGCTTTCTTT	CASSQRLDRVNTEAFF
TRBV30	TRBJ2-7	TRBD2	few	TGTGCCTGGAGTCGACCACTAGCGGGAGTATATGACGAGCAGTACTTC	CAWSRPLAGVYDEQYF
TRBV7-3	TRBJ2-7	TRBD1	.	TGTGCCAGCAGCGCCATTGGACAGGGAGGCGAGCAGTACTTC	CASSAIGQGGEQYF
TRBV10-3	TRBJ1-1	TRBD1	few	TGTGCCATCAGTGCCGGGACAGGGGGCGGGAGGGACACTGAAGCTTTCTTT	CAISAGTGGGRDTEAFF
TRBV7-3	TRBJ2-1	TRBD2	.	TGTGCCAGCAGCCCGACTAGCGCCACCTACAATGAGCAGTTCTTC	CASSPTSATYNEQFF
TRBV5-1	TRBJ2-5	.	.	TGCGCCAGCAGCTTGAACACCCCGGGAGAGACCCAGTACTTC	CASSLNTPGETQYF
TRBV5-1	TRBJ2-3	.	.	TGCGCCAGCAGCTCCGCTTCCAGGGCGACGGGAGATACGCAGTATTTT	CASSSASRATGDTQYF
TRBV28	TRBJ1-2	.	.	TGTGCCAGCAGTTTCTCAGACAGGAACTATGGCTACACCTTC	CASSFSDRNYGYTF
TRBV7-3	TRBJ1-2	TRBD1	.	TGTGCCAGCAGCAAGACAGGGACGGATGGCTACACCTTC	CASSKTGTDGYTF
TRBV29-1	TRBJ2-6	.	.	TGCAGCGTTGAAGGGGGCTGGGAATCTGGGGCCAACGTCCTGACTTTC	CSVEGGWESGANVLTF
TRBV15	TRBJ1-2	.	few	TGTGCCACCAGCAGAGACCCGGGTAGGGGGAGTCTTGGCTACACCTTC	CATSRDPGRGSLGYTF
TRBV7-2	TRBJ1-2	TRBD1	.	TGTGCCAGCAGCTACGACAGGGGTGGCTATGGCTACACCTTC	CASSYDRGGYGYTF
TRBV21-1	TRBJ2-7	.	.	TGTGCCAGCAGCAAATCGAGCGAGGGGACAGTCTCCTACGAGCAGTACTTC	CASSKSSEGTVSYEQYF
TRBV25-1	TRBJ1-2	TRBD1	.	TGTGCCAGCAGTGAGCCTCGACAGGGGGTGGATGGCTACACCTTC	CASSEPRQGVDGYTF
TRBV7-9	TRBJ2-1	TRBD1	few	TGTGCCAGCAGCCTTAGGGACAGGGTCAATGAGCAGTTCTTC	CASSLRDRVNEQFF
TRBV29-1	TRBJ2-7	.	few	TGCAGCGTAGAGTCTAGAAACTACGAGCAGTACTTC	CSVESRNYEQYF
TRBV6-6	TRBJ1-2	.	.	TGTGCCAGCAGCGAAAACAGTCTTGGCTACACCTTC	CASSENSLGYTF
TRBV9	TRBJ2-2	TRBD2	.	TGTGCCAGCAGCCCCTTAGCGGGGTCCGCGGGGGAGCTGTTTTTT	CASSPLAGSAGELFF
TRBV29-1	TRBJ2-5	.	few	TGCAGCGTTGAAGGTCACTACAAAGAGACCCAGTACTTC	CSVEGHYKETQYF
TRBV9	TRBJ1-1	.	.	TGTGCCAGCAGCGTAGACCCCCAGAACGCTGAAGCTTTCTTT	CASSVDPQNAEAFF
TRBV29-1	TRBJ2-3	TRBD1	few	TGCAGCCCGAAAGACAGGGGAACAGATACGCAGTATTTT	CSPKDRGTDTQYF